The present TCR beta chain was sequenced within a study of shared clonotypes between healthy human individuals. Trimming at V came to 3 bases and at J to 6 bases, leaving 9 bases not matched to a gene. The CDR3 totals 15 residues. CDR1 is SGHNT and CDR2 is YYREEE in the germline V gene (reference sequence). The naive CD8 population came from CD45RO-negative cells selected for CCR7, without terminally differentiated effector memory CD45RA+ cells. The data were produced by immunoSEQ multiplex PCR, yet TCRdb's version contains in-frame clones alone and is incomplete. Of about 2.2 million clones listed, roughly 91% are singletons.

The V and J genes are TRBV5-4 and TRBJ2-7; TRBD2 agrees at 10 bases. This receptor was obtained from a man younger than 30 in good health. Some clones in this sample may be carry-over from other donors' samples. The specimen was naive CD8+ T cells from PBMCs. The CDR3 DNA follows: TGTGCCAGCAGCTCGGGGGGGAGCGGGAGGGTCGAGCAGTACTTC. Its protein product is CASSSGGSGRVEQYF.